Each of the 20 T cell receptor beta chains below was sequenced from the same sample in a study of blood T cell repertoires in COVID-19. The protocol was immunoSEQ multiplex PCR, while the TCRdb copy is restricted to in-frame clones and leaves out a portion. The sample has 200,000 to 250,000 clones; about 87% are singletons. Sample: PBMCs or T cells enriched from blood (not recorded which). The receptor set was obtained from a woman aged 30 to 39 who had been exposed to COVID-19.

This chain joins TRBV5-6 and TRBJ2-7, with D tentatively TRBD2 (6 bases). The CDR3 runs to 14 residues. V was clipped by 6 bases and J by 5 bases, with 18 bases between them. CDR1 and CDR2 from the germline V gene are SGHDT and YYEEEE. CDR3 in amino acids: CASTRWGTPDEQYF. CDR3 sequence (DNA): TGTGCCAGCACCCGTTGGGGGACTCCGGACGAGCAGTACTTC. The whole variable domain, remainder taken from reference TRBV5-6 and TRBJ2-7, is DAGVTQSPTHLIKTRGQQVTLRCSPKSGHDTVSWYQQALGQGPQFIFQYYEEEERQRGNFPDRFSGHQFPNYSSELNVNALLLGDSALYLCASTRWGTPDEQYFGPGTRLTVT.

The V gene is TRBV6-5, the J gene TRBJ1-6; 7 bases agree with TRBD1. Trimming took 5 bases from V and 8 from J; bases not matched to a gene: 6. The CDR3 spans 14 residues. Germline assignment: CDR1 MNHEY and CDR2 SVGAGI. The CDR3 sequence is CASSRQGEDSPLHF. The CDR3 region has the DNA TGTGCCAGCAGTAGACAGGGTGAGGATTCACCCCTCCACTTT.

J is TRBJ1-1 and V is TRBV28; 8 nucleotides match TRBD1. The CDR3 length is 15 residues. With V trimmed by 7 bases and J by 11 bases, 18 bases remained unmatched. Germline assignment: CDR1 MDHEN and CDR2 SYDVKM. The CDR3 nucleotides read TGTGCCAGCACGAAACCCTTCGGGGGGACAGGTGGGGCTTTCTTT. Protein sequence: CASTKPFGGTGGAFF.

V usage is TRBV11-3 and J usage is TRBJ1-1; D gene ambiguous. Germline CDR1 reads SGHNT; CDR2 reads YENEEA. V lost 1 base and J 0 bases, leaving 3 bases between the germline ends. The CDR3 covers 13 residues. CDR3 region: CASSLAMNTEAFF. The CDR3 bases are TGTGCCAGCAGCTTAGCCATGAACACTGAAGCTTTCTTT.

The chain combines TRBV10-1 with TRBJ2-3, with 11 bases fitting TRBD2. Germline CDR1 and CDR2: WNHNN and SYGVQD (reference sequence). The junction had 3 bases not matched to a gene; V was cut back by 0 bases and J by 4 bases. CDR3 size: 16 residues. This chain's CDR3 is CASSESLAGGSDTQYF. In DNA, the CDR3 is TGCGCCAGCAGTGAGTCCCTAGCGGGAGGTTCAGATACGCAGTATTTT.

This chain connects TRBV2 to TRBJ2-7; TRBD2 matches at 9 bases. The germline V gene has CDR1 SNHLY and CDR2 FYNNEI. The CDR3 is made up of 17 amino acids. After removal of 4 bases from V and 4 bases from J, the junction contained 14 bases not matched to a gene. CDR3 region: CASSVVREGPLGYEQYF. CDR3 nucleotide sequence: TGTGCCAGCAGTGTTGTGCGGGAGGGCCCTTTAGGTTACGAGCAGTACTTC.

The V gene is TRBV11-2, the J gene TRBJ2-2; D is undetermined. CDR1 and CDR2 from the germline V gene are SGHAT and FQNNGV. The CDR3 contains 16 residues. Trimming took 4 bases from V and 5 from J, leaving 17 bases between them. The CDR3, as DNA: TGTGCCAGCAGCTCCCTAAAACCACCGCATACCGGGGAGCTGTTTTTT. Translation gives CASSSLKPPHTGELFF. The variable domain in full, with the rest retrieved from reference TRBV11-2 and TRBJ2-2, is EAGVAQSPRYKIIEKRQSVAFWCNPISGHATLYWYQQILGQGPKLLIQFQNNGVVDDSQLPKDRFSAERLKGVDSTLKIQPAKLEDSAVYLCASSSLKPPHTGELFFGEGSRLTVL.

This chain links TRBV28 with TRBJ2-1, with 8 bases aligning to TRBD2. Germline loops: CDR1 MDHEN, CDR2 SYDVKM. Losses at the gene ends were 6 bases for V and 3 bases for J; bases not matched to a gene: 10. There are 16 residues in the CDR3. CDR3 sequence (DNA): TGTGCCAGCAGCGCGACTAGCGCCGCTCGCTACAATGAGCAGTTCTTC. It codes for CASSATSAARYNEQFF. The full variable domain, rest sourced from reference TRBV28 and TRBJ2-1, is DVKVTQSSRYLVKRTGEKVFLECVQDMDHENMFWYRQDPGLGLRLIYFSYDVKMKEKGDIPEGYSVSREKKERFSLILESASTNQTSMYLCASSATSAARYNEQFFGPGTRLTVL.

The chain combines TRBV30 with TRBJ1-1; 10 bases fit TRBD1. Germline V CDR1 and CDR2: GTSNPN, SVGIG (reference sequence). Trimming took 2 bases from V and 9 from J; bases not matched to a gene: 12. This CDR3 is 15 amino acids long. In DNA form, the CDR3 reads TGTGCCTGGAGTACGGGACAGGGGCCGCAAGCCCAAGCTTTCTTT. As protein: CAWSTGQGPQAQAFF.

The genes are TRBV25-1 and TRBJ2-5; the match to TRBD1 covers 7 bases. The junction had 3 bases not matched to a gene; V was cut back by 4 bases and J by 1 base. CDR3 length: 14 amino acids. CDR1 and CDR2 from the germline V gene are MGHDK and SYGVNS. The CDR3 loop reads CASSGTGFQETQYF. DNA for the CDR3: TGTGCCAGCAGTGGGACAGGCTTCCAAGAGACCCAGTACTTC.

The chain combines TRBV9 with TRBJ2-1, with unresolved D. Germline CDR1 and CDR2: SGDLS and YYNGEE. Trimming took off 0 bases at V and 7 bases at J, with 11 bases between the two ends. The CDR3 spans 14 residues. The CDR3 DNA reads TGTGCCAGCAGCGTAGCGGCTAGGTTAAATGAGCAGTTCTTC. The encoded protein is CASSVAARLNEQFF.

This chain connects TRBV5-1 to TRBJ2-7, with a possible D match to TRBD1 (6 bases). Germline assignment: CDR1 SGHRS and CDR2 YFSETQ. The CDR3 is made up of 14 amino acids. Trimming stripped 5 bases from V and 2 bases from J, with 14 bases between. The CDR3 region has the DNA TGCGCCAGCAGTTTTTCGGGACAAGCCTACGAGCAGTACTTC. The encoded protein is CASSFSGQAYEQYF.

J is TRBJ2-7 and V is TRBV24-1, with TRBD1 matching over 9 bases. Trimming took 7 bases from V and 1 from J; bases not matched to a gene: 1. The CDR3 is 13 amino acids. The germline CDR1 and CDR2 sequences are KGHDR and SFDVKD. The CDR3 DNA is TGTGCCACCAGAGGGACAGGGTCCTACGAGCAGTACTTC. Protein sequence: CATRGTGSYEQYF.

Remarks on this clone: A clone one base away is much larger, so this may be a read error. The V call is TRBV2, the J call TRBJ2-7, with D possibly matching TRBD2 (6 bases). Germline V gene lookup returns CDR1 SNHLY and CDR2 FYNNEI. V was trimmed by 4 bases and J by 2 bases, leaving 12 bases between them. The CDR3 has 14 amino acids. CDR3 protein: CASSVWGLPYEQYF. The CDR3 region has the DNA TGTGCCAGCAGTGTGTGGGGACTGCCCTACGAGCAGTACTTC.

This chain uses TRBV20-1 with TRBJ2-7; D not resolved. The germline CDR1 and CDR2 sequences are DFQATT and SNEGSKA (reference sequence). The CDR3 covers 11 residues. Trimming shortened V by 2 bases and J by 3 bases, and 5 bases separated the two germline ends. The CDR3 coding sequence is TGCAGTGCTAGAAAGAGCTACGAGCAGTACTTC. Its translation is CSARKSYEQYF.

The gene calls are TRBV2 and TRBJ1-5, with a tentative D call TRBD1 (5 bases). Looked up from germline, CDR1 is SNHLY and CDR2 is FYNNEI. CDR3 size: 15 residues. With 0 bases removed from V and 3 bases from J, the gap between germline ends came to 9 bases. As DNA, the CDR3 is TGTGCCAGCAGTGAAGCCTCCAGGGCCAATCAGCCCCAGCATTTT. It encodes CASSEASRANQPQHF. Full variable domain (missing parts from reference TRBV2 and TRBJ1-5): EPEVTQTPSHQVTQMGQEVILRCVPISNHLYFYWYRQILGQKVEFLVSFYNNEISEKSEIFDDQFSVERPDGSNFTLKIRSTKLEDSAMYFCASSEASRANQPQHFGDGTRLSIL.

The rearrangement uses TRBV7-2 and TRBJ2-7, with 11 bases matching TRBD2. Germline V lookup: CDR1 SGHTA, CDR2 FQGNSA. Trimming at V came to 6 bases and at J to 0 bases, leaving 10 bases not matched to a gene. The CDR3 covers 17 residues. CDR3 amino acids: CASRGIGLAGSSYEQYF. DNA of the CDR3: TGTGCCAGCAGGGGAATCGGACTAGCGGGTTCCTCCTACGAGCAGTACTTC.

This sequence joins TRBV5-1 and TRBJ2-7; 8 bases map to TRBD1. Germline lookup yields CDR1 SGHRS and CDR2 YFSETQ. The CDR3 is 14 residues long. The V segment lost 4 bases and the J segment 4 bases; nucleotides outside the gene matches: 7. CDR3 DNA sequence: TGCGCCAGCAGCCCCCAGGGGGCTCGGTACGAGCAGTACTTC. Protein sequence: CASSPQGARYEQYF.

The chain uses TRBV28 and TRBJ2-7; weak D call: TRBD2 (7 bases). The CDR3 is 21 amino acids. Germline V gives CDR1 MDHEN, CDR2 SYDVKM. Trimming took 4 bases from V and 3 from J, leaving 34 bases between them. CDR3 in DNA: TGTGCCAGCAGTTCCTACCCCGGGACGGCGAGACTAGCAGGGGTTCTCTACGAGCAGTACTTC. This codes for CASSSYPGTARLAGVLYEQYF. The whole variable domain, filled in from reference TRBV28 and TRBJ2-7, reads DVKVTQSSRYLVKRTGEKVFLECVQDMDHENMFWYRQDPGLGLRLIYFSYDVKMKEKGDIPEGYSVSREKKERFSLILESASTNQTSMYLCASSSYPGTARLAGVLYEQYFGPGTRLTVT.

This chain connects TRBV30 to TRBJ1-5; D is unresolved. Per germline, CDR1 GTSNPN and CDR2 SVGIG (reference sequence). The V gene lost 0 bases and the J gene lost 4 bases, with 7 bases spanning the gap. This CDR3 comprises 13 residues. CDR3 loop: CAWSVRVNQPQHF. In nucleotides, the CDR3 is TGTGCCTGGAGTGTACGGGTAAATCAGCCCCAGCATTTT.